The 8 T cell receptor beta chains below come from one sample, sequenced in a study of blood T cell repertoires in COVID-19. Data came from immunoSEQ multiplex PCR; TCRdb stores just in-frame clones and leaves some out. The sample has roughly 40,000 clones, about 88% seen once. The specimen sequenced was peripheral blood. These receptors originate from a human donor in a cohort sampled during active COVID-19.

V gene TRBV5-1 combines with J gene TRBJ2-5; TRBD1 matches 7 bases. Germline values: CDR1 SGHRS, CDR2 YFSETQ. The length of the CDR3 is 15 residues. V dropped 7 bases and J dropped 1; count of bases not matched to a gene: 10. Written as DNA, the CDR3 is TGCGCCAGCCAGAGGGGACAGCTACTCCAAGAGACCCAGTACTTC. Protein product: CASQRGQLLQETQYF.

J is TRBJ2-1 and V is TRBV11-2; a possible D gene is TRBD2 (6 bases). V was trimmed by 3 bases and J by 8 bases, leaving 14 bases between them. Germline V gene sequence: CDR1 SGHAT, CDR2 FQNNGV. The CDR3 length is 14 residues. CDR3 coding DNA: TGTGCCAGCAGCTTCCTATCGGAGGGTGATGAGCAGTTCTTC. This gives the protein CASSFLSEGDEQFF. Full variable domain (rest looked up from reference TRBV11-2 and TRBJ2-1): EAGVAQSPRYKIIEKRQSVAFWCNPISGHATLYWYQQILGQGPKLLIQFQNNGVVDDSQLPKDRFSAERLKGVDSTLKIQPAKLEDSAVYLCASSFLSEGDEQFFGPGTRLTVL.

The CDR3 bases are TGCGCCAGCAGCAATCAGGGTTACACTGAAGCTTTCTTT. This translates into CASSNQGYTEAFF. The V call is TRBV5-1, the J call TRBJ1-1; the D gene is possibly TRBD1 (5 bases). In germline, CDR1 is SGHRS, CDR2 YFSETQ. The CDR3 spans 13 residues. V shed 4 bases and J shed 3 bases, with 10 bases lying between them.

CDR3 DNA: TGTGCCAGCAGTCGACTAGCGGGAGGGGTCTACAATGAGCAGTTCTTC. As protein: CASSRLAGGVYNEQFF. The V call is TRBV27, the J call TRBJ2-1; 14 nucleotides align to TRBD2. The germline gives CDR1 MNHEY, CDR2 SMNVEV (reference sequence). Trimming cost V 5 bases and J 3 bases; bases outside gene matches: 3. The CDR3 length is 16 residues.

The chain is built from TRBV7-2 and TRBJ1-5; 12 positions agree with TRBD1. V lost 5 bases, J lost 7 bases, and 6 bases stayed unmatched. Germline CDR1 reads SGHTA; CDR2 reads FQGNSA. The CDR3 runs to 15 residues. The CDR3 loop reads CASSRDRGRGQPQHF. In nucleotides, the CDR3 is TGTGCCAGCAGCAGGGACAGGGGGCGCGGGCAGCCCCAGCATTTT.

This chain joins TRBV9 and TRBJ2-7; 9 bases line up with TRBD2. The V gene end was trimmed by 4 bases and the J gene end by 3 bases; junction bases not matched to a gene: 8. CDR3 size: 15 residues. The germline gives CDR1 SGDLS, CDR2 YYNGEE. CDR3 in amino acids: CASSPYAGGVYEQYF. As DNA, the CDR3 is TGTGCCAGCAGCCCCTATGCGGGGGGGGTCTACGAGCAGTACTTC.

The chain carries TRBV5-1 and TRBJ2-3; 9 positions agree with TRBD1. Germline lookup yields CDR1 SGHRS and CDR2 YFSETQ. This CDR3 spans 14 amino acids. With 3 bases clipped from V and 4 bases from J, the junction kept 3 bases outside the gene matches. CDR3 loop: CASSSGQGADTQYF. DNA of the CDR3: TGCGCCAGCAGCTCGGGACAGGGCGCAGATACGCAGTATTTT. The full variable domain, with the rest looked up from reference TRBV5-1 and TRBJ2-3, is KAGVTQTPRYLIKTRGQQVTLSCSPISGHRSVSWYQQTPGQGLQFLFEYFSETQRNKGNFPGRFSGRQFSNSRSEMNVSTLELGDSALYLCASSSGQGADTQYFGPGTRLTVL.

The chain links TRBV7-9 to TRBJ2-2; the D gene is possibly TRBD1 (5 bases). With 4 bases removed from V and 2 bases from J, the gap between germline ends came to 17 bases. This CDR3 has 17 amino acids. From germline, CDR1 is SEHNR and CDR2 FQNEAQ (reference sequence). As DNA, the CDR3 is TGTGCCAGCAGCTCTTATGGCGCCAGGGCAAACACCGGGGAGCTGTTTTTT. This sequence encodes CASSSYGARANTGELFF.